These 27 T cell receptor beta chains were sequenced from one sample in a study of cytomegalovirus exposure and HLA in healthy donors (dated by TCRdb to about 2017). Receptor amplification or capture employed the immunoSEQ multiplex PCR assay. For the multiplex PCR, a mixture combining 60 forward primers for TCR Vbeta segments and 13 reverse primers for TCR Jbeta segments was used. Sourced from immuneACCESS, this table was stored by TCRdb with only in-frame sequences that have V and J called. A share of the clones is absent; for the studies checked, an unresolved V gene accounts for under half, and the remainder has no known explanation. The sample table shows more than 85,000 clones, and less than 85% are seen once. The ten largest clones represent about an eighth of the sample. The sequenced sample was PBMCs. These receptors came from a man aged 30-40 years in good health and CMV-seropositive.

CDR3 region: CASRGGGGYTF. The DNA of the CDR3 is TGTGCCAGCAGAGGAGGGGGCGGCTACACCTTC. The rearrangement uses TRBV6-4 and TRBJ1-2, with 7 bases fitting TRBD1. CDR1 and CDR2 from the germline V gene are MRHNA and SNTAGT. V lost 6 bases, J lost 8 bases, and 3 bases stayed unmatched. The CDR3 loop spans 11 amino acids.

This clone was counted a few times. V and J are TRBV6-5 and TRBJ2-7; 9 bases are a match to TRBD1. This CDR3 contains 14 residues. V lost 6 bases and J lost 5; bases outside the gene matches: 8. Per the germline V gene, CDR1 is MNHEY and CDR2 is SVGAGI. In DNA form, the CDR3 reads TGTGCCAGCAGCCGGGGACAGGGCCGCCACGAGCAGTACTTC. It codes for CASSRGQGRHEQYF.

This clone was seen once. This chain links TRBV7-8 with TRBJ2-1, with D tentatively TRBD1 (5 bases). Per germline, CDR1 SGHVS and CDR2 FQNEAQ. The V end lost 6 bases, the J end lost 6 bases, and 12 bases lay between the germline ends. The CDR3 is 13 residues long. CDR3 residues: CASSLDRSNEQFF. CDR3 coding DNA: TGTGCCAGCAGTCTCGACAGATCCAATGAGCAGTTCTTC. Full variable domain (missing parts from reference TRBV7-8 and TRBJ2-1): GAGVSQSPRYKVAKRGQDVALRCDPISGHVSLFWYQQALGQGPEFLTYFQNEAQLDKSGLPSDRFFAERPEGSVSTLKIQRTQQEDSAVYLCASSLDRSNEQFFGPGTRLTVL.

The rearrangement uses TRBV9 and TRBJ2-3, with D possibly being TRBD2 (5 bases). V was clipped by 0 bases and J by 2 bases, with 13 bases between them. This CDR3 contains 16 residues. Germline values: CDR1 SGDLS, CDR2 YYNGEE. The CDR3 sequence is CASSVGAAEDTDTQYF. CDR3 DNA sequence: TGTGCCAGCAGCGTAGGGGCAGCGGAGGACACAGATACGCAGTATTTT.

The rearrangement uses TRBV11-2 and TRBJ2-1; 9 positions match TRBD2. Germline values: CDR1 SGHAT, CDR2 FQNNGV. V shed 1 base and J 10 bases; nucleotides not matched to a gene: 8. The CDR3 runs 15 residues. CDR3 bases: TGTGCCAGCAGCTTAGTAGCGGGGGCCCTGGGGGAGCAGTTCTTC. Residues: CASSLVAGALGEQFF.

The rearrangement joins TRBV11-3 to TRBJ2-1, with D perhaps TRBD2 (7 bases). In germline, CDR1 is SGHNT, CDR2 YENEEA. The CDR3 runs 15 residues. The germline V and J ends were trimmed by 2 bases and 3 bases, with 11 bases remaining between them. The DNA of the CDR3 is TGTGCCAGCAGCTTAAGGGGGGGAGACTACAATGAGCAGTTCTTC. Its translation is CASSLRGGDYNEQFF.

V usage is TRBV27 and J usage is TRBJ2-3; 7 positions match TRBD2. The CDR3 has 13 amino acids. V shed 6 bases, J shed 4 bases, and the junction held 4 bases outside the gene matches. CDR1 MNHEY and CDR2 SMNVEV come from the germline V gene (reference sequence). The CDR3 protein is CASSWGGADTQYF. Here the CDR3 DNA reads TGTGCCAGCAGCTGGGGGGGTGCAGATACGCAGTATTTT.

CDR3 in DNA: TGCGCCAGCAGCCAAGATACATCGAATGAGCAGTTCTTC. Residues: CASSQDTSNEQFF. The rearrangement links TRBV4-3 to TRBJ2-1; D uncertain. V shed 0 bases and J shed 7 bases, with 7 bases lying between them. The CDR3 has 13 residues. Germline values: CDR1 LGHNA, CDR2 YSLEER.

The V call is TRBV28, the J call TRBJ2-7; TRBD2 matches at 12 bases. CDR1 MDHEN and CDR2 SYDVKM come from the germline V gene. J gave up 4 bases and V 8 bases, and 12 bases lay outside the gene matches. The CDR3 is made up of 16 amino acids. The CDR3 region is CASASRLAGAVYEQYF. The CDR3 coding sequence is TGTGCCAGCGCCTCCCGACTAGCGGGGGCCGTTTACGAGCAGTACTTC.

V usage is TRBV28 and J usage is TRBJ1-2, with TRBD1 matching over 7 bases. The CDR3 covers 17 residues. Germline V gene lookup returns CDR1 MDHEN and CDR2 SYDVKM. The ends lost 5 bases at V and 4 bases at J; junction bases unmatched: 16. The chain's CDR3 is CASSVPPRDSASYGYTF. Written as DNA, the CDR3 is TGTGCCAGCAGTGTCCCTCCCCGGGACAGCGCAAGCTATGGCTACACCTTC.

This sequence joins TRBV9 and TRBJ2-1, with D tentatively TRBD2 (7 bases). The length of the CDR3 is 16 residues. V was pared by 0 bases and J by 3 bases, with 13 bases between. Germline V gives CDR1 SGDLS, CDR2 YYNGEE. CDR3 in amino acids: CASSVGGGRIYNEQFF. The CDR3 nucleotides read TGTGCCAGCAGCGTAGGGGGGGGCCGGATCTACAATGAGCAGTTCTTC.

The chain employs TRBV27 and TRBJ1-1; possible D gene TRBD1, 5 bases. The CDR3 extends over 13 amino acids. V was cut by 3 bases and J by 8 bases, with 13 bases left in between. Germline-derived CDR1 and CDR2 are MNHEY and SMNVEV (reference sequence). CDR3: CASSFGGVREAFF. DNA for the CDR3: TGTGCCAGCAGTTTCGGAGGGGTAAGAGAAGCTTTCTTT.

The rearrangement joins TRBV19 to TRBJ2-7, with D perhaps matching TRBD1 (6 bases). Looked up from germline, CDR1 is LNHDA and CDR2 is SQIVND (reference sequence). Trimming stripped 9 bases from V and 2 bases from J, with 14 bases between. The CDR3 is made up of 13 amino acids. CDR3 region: CASRPGQTYEQYF. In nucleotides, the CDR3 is TGTGCCAGCCGACCGGGACAAACCTACGAGCAGTACTTC.

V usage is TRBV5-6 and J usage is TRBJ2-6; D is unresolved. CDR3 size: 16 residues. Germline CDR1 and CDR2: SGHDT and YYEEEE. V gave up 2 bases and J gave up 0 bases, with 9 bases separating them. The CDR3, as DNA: TGTGCCAGCAGCTTCCTCCGGGTCTCTGGGGCCAACGTCCTGACTTTC. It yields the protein CASSFLRVSGANVLTF.

This CDR3 is CASSLNQGNTEAFF. DNA of the CDR3: TGTGCCAGCAGCTTAAATCAGGGCAACACTGAAGCTTTCTTT. The J gene is TRBJ1-1, the V gene TRBV7-3, with D possibly being TRBD1 (5 bases). The CDR3 has 14 residues. Trimming shortened V by 1 base and J by 2 bases, and 8 bases separated the two germline ends. Germline loops: CDR1 SGHTA, CDR2 FQGTGA.

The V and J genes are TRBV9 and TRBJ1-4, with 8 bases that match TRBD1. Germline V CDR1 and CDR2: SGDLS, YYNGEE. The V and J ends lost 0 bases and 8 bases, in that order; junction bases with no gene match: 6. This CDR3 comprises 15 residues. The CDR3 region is CASSVAQGALEKLFF. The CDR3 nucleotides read TGTGCCAGCAGCGTAGCCCAGGGGGCATTAGAAAAACTGTTTTTT.

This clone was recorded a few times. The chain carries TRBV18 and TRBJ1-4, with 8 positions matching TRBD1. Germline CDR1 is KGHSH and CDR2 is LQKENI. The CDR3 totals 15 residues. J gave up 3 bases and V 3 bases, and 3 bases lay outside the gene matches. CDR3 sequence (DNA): TGTGCCAGCTCACCCACAGGGGGAGCTAATGAAAAACTGTTTTTT. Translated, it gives CASSPTGGANEKLFF. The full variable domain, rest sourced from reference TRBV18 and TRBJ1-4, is NAGVMQNPRHLVRRRGQEARLRCSPMKGHSHVYWYRQLPEEGLKFMVYLQKENIIDESGMPKERFSAEFPKEGPSILRIQQVVRGDSAAYFCASSPTGGANEKLFFGSGTQLSVL.

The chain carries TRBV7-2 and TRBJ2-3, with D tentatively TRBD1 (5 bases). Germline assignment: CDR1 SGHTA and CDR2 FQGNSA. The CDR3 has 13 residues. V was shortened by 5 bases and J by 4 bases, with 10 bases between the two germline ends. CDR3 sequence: CASSNQGSDTQYF. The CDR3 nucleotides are TGTGCCAGCAGCAACCAGGGTTCAGATACGCAGTATTTT. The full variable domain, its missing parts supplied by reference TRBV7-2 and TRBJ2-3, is GAGVSQSPSNKVTEKGKDVELRCDPISGHTALYWYRQSLGQGLEFLIYFQGNSAPDKSGLPSDRFSAERTGGSVSTLTIQRTQQEDSAVYLCASSNQGSDTQYFGPGTRLTVL.

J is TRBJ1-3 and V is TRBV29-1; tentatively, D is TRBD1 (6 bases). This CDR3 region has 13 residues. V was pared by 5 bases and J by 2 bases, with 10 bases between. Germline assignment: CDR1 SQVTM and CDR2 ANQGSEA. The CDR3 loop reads CSVPGAAGNTIYF. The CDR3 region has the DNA TGCAGCGTTCCAGGGGCGGCTGGAAACACCATATATTTT.

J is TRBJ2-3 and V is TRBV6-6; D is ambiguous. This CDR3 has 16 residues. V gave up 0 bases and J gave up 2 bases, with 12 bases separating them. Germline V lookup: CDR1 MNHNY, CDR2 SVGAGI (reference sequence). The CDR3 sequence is CASSYSISAFTDTQYF. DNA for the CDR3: TGTGCCAGCAGTTACTCGATCTCCGCGTTCACAGATACGCAGTATTTT.

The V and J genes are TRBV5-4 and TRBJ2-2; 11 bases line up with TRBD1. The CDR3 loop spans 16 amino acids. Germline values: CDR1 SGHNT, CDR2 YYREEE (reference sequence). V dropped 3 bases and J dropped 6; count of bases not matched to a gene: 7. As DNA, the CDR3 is TGTGCCAGCAGCTCCACCGGACAGGGGGCGGCCGGGGAGCTGTTTTTT. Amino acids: CASSSTGQGAAGELFF.

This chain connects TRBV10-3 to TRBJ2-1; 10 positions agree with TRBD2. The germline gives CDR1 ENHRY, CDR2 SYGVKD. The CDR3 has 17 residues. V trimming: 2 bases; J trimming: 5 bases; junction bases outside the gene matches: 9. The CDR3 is CAISERLAGDYNNEQFF. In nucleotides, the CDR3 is TGTGCCATCAGTGAGAGGCTAGCGGGGGATTATAACAATGAGCAGTTCTTC.

CDR3 residues: CASSFGLEGDTGELFF. DNA for the CDR3: TGTGCCAGCAGCTTCGGACTAGAGGGAGATACCGGGGAGCTGTTTTTT. J is TRBJ2-2 and V is TRBV7-2; 7 nucleotides align to TRBD2. Per germline, CDR1 SGHTA and CDR2 FQGNSA. CDR3 size: 16 residues. The trim removed 3 bases at V and 5 bases at J, leaving 9 bases unmatched.

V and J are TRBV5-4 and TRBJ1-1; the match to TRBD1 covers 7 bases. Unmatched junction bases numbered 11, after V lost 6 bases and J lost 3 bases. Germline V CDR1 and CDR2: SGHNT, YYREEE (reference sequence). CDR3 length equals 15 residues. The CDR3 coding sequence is TGTGCCAGCACTTCTCGGGGCAGGGGGGACACTGAAGCTTTCTTT. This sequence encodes CASTSRGRGDTEAFF.

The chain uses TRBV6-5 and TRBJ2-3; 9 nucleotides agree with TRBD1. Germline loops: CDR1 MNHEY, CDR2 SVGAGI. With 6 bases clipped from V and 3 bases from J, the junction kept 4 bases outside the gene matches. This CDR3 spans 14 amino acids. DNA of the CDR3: TGTGCCAGCAGCCGGGACAGGGCTACAGATACGCAGTATTTT. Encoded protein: CASSRDRATDTQYF.

The CDR3 DNA is TGTGCCATCGCCACACCCCAAATGCCCCATGAGCAGTTCTTC. As protein: CAIATPQMPHEQFF. V and J are TRBV10-3 and TRBJ2-1; D is unclear. The V end was cut by 8 bases, the J end by 8 bases, with 19 bases between. CDR3 length equals 14 residues. Germline CDR1 reads ENHRY; CDR2 reads SYGVKD.

Here the CDR3 reads CASSIGAGDQETQYF. DNA for the CDR3: TGTGCCAGTAGTATAGGGGCGGGGGACCAAGAGACCCAGTACTTC. This chain connects TRBV19 to TRBJ2-5; 7 nucleotides align to TRBD2. The V segment lost 1 base and the J segment 0 bases; nucleotides outside the gene matches: 2. Per germline, CDR1 LNHDA and CDR2 SQIVND (reference sequence). This CDR3 has 15 amino acids.